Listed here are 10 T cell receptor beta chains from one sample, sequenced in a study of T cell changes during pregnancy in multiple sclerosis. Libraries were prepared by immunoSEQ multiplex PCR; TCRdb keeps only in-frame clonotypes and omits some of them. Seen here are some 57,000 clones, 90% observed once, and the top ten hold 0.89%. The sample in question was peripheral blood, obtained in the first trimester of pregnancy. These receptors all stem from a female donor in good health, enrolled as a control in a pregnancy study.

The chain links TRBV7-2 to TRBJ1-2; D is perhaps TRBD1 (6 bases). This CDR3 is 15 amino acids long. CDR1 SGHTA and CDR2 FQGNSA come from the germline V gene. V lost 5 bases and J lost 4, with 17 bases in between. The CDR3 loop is CASSESRQEPYGYTF. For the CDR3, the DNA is TGTGCCAGCAGCGAATCGCGACAGGAGCCCTATGGCTACACCTTC. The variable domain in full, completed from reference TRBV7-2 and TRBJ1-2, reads GAGVSQSPSNKVTEKGKDVELRCDPISGHTALYWYRQSLGQGLEFLIYFQGNSAPDKSGLPSDRFSAERTGGSVSTLTIQRTQQEDSAVYLCASSESRQEPYGYTFGSGTRLTVV.

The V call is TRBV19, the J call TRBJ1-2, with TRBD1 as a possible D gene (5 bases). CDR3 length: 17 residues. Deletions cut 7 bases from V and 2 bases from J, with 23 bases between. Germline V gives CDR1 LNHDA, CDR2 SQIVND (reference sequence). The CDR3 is CASISSAARTSNYGYTF. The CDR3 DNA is TGTGCCAGTATCTCGTCGGCGGCGAGGACATCAAACTATGGCTACACCTTC.

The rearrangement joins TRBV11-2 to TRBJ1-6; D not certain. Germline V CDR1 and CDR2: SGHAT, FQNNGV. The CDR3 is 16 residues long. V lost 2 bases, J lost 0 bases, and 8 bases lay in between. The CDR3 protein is CASSLTDTSYNSPLHF. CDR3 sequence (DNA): TGTGCCAGCAGCTTAACAGACACCTCCTATAATTCACCCCTCCACTTT.

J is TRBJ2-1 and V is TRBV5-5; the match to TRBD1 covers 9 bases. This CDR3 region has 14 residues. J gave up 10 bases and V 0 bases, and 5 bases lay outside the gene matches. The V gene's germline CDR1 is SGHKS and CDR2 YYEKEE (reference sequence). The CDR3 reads CASSLGHGTGEQFF. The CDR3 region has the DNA TGTGCCAGCAGCTTGGGGCATGGGACAGGGGAGCAGTTCTTC.

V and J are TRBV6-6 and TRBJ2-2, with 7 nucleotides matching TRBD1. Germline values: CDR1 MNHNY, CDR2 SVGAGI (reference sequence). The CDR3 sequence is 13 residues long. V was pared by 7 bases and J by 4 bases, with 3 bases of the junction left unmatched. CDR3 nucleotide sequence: TGTGCCAGCATCCAGGGGGTCACCGGGGAGCTGTTTTTT. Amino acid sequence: CASIQGVTGELFF.

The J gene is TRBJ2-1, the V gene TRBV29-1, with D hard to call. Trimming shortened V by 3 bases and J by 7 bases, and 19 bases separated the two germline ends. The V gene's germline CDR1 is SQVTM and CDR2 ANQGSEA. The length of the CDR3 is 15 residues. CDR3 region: CSVDPEREAENEQFF. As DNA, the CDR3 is TGCAGCGTTGACCCCGAGAGAGAAGCTGAGAATGAGCAGTTCTTC.

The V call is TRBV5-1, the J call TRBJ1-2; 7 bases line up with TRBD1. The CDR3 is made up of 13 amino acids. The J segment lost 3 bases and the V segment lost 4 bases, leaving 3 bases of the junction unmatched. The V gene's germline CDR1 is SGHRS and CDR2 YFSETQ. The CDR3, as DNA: TGCGCCAGCAGCCAGGACAGGTACTATGGCTACACCTTC. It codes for CASSQDRYYGYTF.

Here the CDR3 reads CASSLGGVSYNEQFF. The CDR3 DNA is TGTGCCAGCAGTCTCGGGGGGGTCTCCTACAATGAGCAGTTCTTC. The chain recombines TRBV9 with TRBJ2-1, with 8 bases aligning to TRBD2. The V and J ends lost 5 bases and 0 bases, in that order; junction bases with no gene match: 4. This CDR3 has 15 residues. Germline CDR1 reads SGDLS; CDR2 reads YYNGEE. Together with reference TRBV9 and TRBJ2-1, the CDR3 gives the full variable domain: DSGVTQTPKHLITATGQRVTLRCSPRSGDLSVYWYQQSLDQGLQFLIQYYNGEERAKGNILERFSAQQFPDLHSELNLSSLELGDSALYFCASSLGGVSYNEQFFGPGTRLTVL.

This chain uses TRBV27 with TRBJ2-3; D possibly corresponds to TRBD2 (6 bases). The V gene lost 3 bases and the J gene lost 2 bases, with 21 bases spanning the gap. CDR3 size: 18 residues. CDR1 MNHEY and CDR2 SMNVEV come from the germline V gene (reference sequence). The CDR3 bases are TGTGCCAGCAGTTTCATCCTCGGGGACTCCTTGACCACAGATACGCAGTATTTT. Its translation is CASSFILGDSLTTDTQYF.

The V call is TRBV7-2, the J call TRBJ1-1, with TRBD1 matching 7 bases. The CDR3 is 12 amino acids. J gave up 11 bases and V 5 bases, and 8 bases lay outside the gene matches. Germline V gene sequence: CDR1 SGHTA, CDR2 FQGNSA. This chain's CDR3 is CASSPDRLGAFF. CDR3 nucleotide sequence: TGTGCCAGCAGCCCGGACAGGTTGGGCGCTTTCTTT.